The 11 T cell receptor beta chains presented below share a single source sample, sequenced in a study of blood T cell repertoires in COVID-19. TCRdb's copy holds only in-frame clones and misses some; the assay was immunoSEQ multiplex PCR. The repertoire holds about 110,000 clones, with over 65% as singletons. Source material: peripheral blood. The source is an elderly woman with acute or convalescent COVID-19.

The CDR3, as DNA: TGTGCCACCAGGACAGGGGGCCATCGTGGGGAGCTGTTTTTT. This codes for CATRTGGHRGELFF. The chain recombines TRBV5-6 with TRBJ2-2, with 11 bases lining up with TRBD1. Germline loops: CDR1 SGHDT, CDR2 YYEEEE. V shed 9 bases and J 8 bases; nucleotides not matched to a gene: 9. The CDR3 runs 14 residues.

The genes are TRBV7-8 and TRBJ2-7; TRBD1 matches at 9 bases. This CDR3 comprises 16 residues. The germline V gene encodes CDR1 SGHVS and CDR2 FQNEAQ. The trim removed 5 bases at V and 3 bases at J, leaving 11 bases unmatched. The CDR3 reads CASSRTGTGPFYEQYF. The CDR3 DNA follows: TGTGCCAGCAGCCGAACCGGGACAGGGCCATTCTACGAGCAGTACTTC.

In DNA form, the CDR3 reads TGTGCCAGCAGCTACTATCGACAGGGCTCCTACGAGCAGTACTTC. Its translation: CASSYYRQGSYEQYF. V is TRBV28 and J is TRBJ2-7; 7 bases match TRBD1. CDR1 and CDR2 (germline): MDHEN, SYDVKM. This CDR3 has 15 amino acids. J gave up 0 bases and V 6 bases, and 8 bases lay outside the gene matches.

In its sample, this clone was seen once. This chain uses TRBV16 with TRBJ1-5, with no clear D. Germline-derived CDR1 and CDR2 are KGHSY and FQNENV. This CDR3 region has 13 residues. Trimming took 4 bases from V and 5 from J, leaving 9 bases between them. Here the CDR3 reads CASSRTPDQPQHF. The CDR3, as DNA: TGTGCCAGCAGCCGAACCCCGGATCAGCCCCAGCATTTT.

CDR3 bases: TGTGCCAGCAGCTTAGAGCCAGGGCAAGGATATGGCTACACCTTC. It translates to CASSLEPGQGYGYTF. The J gene is TRBJ1-2, the V gene TRBV7-6; maybe TRBD1 (5 bases). The germline gives CDR1 SGHVS, CDR2 FNYEAQ. CDR3 size: 15 residues. Deletions cut 1 base from V and 5 bases from J, with 14 bases between.

In DNA, the CDR3 is TGCAGTGCTACTGACAGGATCGATCAGCCCCAGCATTTT. It encodes CSATDRIDQPQHF. This chain uses TRBV20-1 with TRBJ1-5, with D maybe TRBD1 (6 bases). Germline values: CDR1 DFQATT, CDR2 SNEGSKA (reference sequence). CDR3 length: 13 amino acids. V was pared by 4 bases and J by 5 bases, with 12 bases between.

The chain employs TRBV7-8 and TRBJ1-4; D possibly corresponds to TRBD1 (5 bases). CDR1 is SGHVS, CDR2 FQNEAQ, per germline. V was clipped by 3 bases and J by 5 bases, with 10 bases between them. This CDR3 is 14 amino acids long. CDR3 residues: CASSLGQNNEKLFF. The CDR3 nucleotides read TGTGCCAGCAGCTTGGGGCAGAACAATGAAAAACTGTTTTTT.

The CDR3 DNA is TGTGCCAGCAGCTTATACTACGAAGCTTTCTTT. Amino acids: CASSLYYEAFF. The gene calls are TRBV7-2 and TRBJ1-1; D is unclear. CDR1 SGHTA and CDR2 FQGNSA come from the germline V gene. This CDR3 has 11 amino acids. V lost 2 bases and J 8 bases, leaving 6 bases between the germline ends. The full variable domain, rest sourced from reference TRBV7-2 and TRBJ1-1, is GAGVSQSPSNKVTEKGKDVELRCDPISGHTALYWYRQSLGQGLEFLIYFQGNSAPDKSGLPSDRFSAERTGGSVSTLTIQRTQQEDSAVYLCASSLYYEAFFGQGTRLTVV.

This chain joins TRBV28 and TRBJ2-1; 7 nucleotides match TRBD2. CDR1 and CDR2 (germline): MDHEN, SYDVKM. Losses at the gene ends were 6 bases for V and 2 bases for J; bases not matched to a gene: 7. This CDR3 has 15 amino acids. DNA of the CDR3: TGTGCCAGCAGCCCCCCCAGCGGGACCTACAATGAGCAGTTCTTC. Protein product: CASSPPSGTYNEQFF.

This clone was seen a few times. In DNA, the CDR3 is TGTGCCAGCATGACAGGGGTTTCCTCTTCGGGTGAAAAACTGTTTTTT. Translated: CASMTGVSSSGEKLFF. The J gene is TRBJ1-4, the V gene TRBV19; 8 bases are a match to TRBD1. The V gene's germline CDR1 is LNHDA and CDR2 SQIVND (reference sequence). The CDR3 contains 16 residues. Trimming removed 9 bases from V and 7 bases from J; junction bases left unmatched: 16.

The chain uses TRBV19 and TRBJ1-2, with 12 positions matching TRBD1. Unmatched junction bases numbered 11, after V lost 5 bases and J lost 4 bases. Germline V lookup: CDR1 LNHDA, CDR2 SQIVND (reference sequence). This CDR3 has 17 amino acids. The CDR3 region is CASSPGTGGPNLYGYTF. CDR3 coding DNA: TGTGCCAGTAGTCCCGGGACAGGGGGCCCGAATCTCTATGGCTACACCTTC.